These 18 T cell receptor beta chains were sequenced from one sample in a study of STAT3 mutations in large granular lymphocyte leukemia. Study-wide results and limits: In T-cell large granular lymphocyte leukemia, about half of patients showed multiple immunodominant subclonotypes.

For these receptors, no antigen is known. Profiled with immunoSEQ multiplex PCR; TCRdb holds only in-frame clones, not every one. There are more than 4,000 clones in the sample; roughly three fifths occur only once, and approximately 76% lies in the top ten. The sample consisted of peripheral blood mononuclear cells. The receptors stem from a man aged 55 to 69 with T-cell large granular lymphocyte leukemia. Some clones in this sample may be carry-over from other donors' samples.

The chain has TRBV30 and TRBJ1-3; no reliable D call. Germline V lookup: CDR1 GTSNPN, CDR2 SVGIG (reference sequence). This CDR3 has 15 residues. V lost 0 bases, J lost 1 base, and 10 bases lay in between. The CDR3 bases are TGTGCCTGGAGTGTTCGGGGAACATCTGGAAACACCATATATTTT. Translated, it gives CAWSVRGTSGNTIYF.

This sequence joins TRBV29-1 and TRBJ2-7, with D tentatively TRBD2 (6 bases). This CDR3 contains 13 residues. V lost 4 bases and J lost 1, with 11 bases in between. Looked up from germline, CDR1 is SQVTM and CDR2 is ANQGSEA. CDR3 loop: CSVGSRGSYEQYF. The CDR3 DNA sequence: TGCAGCGTTGGGAGCCGGGGGTCCTACGAGCAGTACTTC.

This clone occurred a few times. The J gene is TRBJ1-6, the V gene TRBV28; no firm D call. Germline CDR1 MDHEN, CDR2 SYDVKM. Trimming stripped 5 bases from V and 12 bases from J, with 11 bases between. The CDR3 length is 12 residues. Here the CDR3 DNA reads TGTGCCAGCAGTCCCCCCCGGGGACCCCTCCACTTT. Protein: CASSPPRGPLHF.

This clone has a handful of counts. The genes are TRBV28 and TRBJ2-7, with TRBD1 matching 7 bases. Germline CDR1 MDHEN, CDR2 SYDVKM. Trimming removed 6 bases from V and 4 bases from J; junction bases left unmatched: 9. CDR3 length equals 14 residues. The CDR3 nucleotides are TGTGCCAGCAGGGGGCCGGGACAGCTGTACGAGCAGTACTTC. Its protein product is CASRGPGQLYEQYF.

The V and J genes are TRBV30 and TRBJ1-2, with 10 bases that match TRBD1. CDR3 length equals 16 residues. Unmatched junction bases numbered 11, after V lost 3 bases and J lost 4 bases. Germline-derived CDR1 and CDR2 are GTSNPN and SVGIG (reference sequence). Here the CDR3 DNA reads TGTGCCTGGAGCGACTGGGGACAGGGGTTGGGCTATGGCTACACCTTC. Protein product: CAWSDWGQGLGYGYTF.

The V and J genes are TRBV5-4 and TRBJ2-5; 8 bases agree with TRBD1. The CDR3 spans 12 residues. V lost 4 bases to trimming and J lost 4 bases; unmatched junction nucleotides: 0. Germline V CDR1 and CDR2: SGHNT, YYREEE (reference sequence). CDR3 sequence reads: CASSDRGETQYF. CDR3 DNA sequence: TGTGCCAGCAGCGACAGGGGAGAGACCCAGTACTTC.

This chain joins TRBV7-9 and TRBJ2-7, with 7 bases fitting TRBD1. With V trimmed by 5 bases and J by 5 bases, 6 bases remained unmatched. This CDR3 region has 13 residues. Looked up from germline, CDR1 is SEHNR and CDR2 is FQNEAQ (reference sequence). The CDR3 bases are TGTGCCAGCAGCGTCGGGACAGCTGACGAGCAGTACGTC. Translation: CASSVGTADEQYV.

The rearrangement links TRBV6-1 to TRBJ1-2, with TRBD1 matching over 7 bases. This CDR3 contains 13 residues. Germline values: CDR1 MNHNS, CDR2 SASEGT. J was trimmed by 6 bases and V by 1 base; bases with no gene match: 2. The CDR3 DNA reads as TGTGCCAGCAGTGAAGGACAGGGAGATGGCTACACCTTC. This gives the protein CASSEGQGDGYTF.

The rearrangement links TRBV6-6 to TRBJ2-5; D is unclear. Germline V gene lookup returns CDR1 MNHNY and CDR2 SVGAGI (reference sequence). CDR3 length: 12 amino acids. The V end lost 3 bases, the J end lost 1 base, and 3 bases lay between the germline ends. The DNA for the CDR3 is TGTGCCAGCAGTTATGGCCAAGAGACCCAGTACTTC. This codes for CASSYGQETQYF.

The rearrangement uses TRBV28 and TRBJ2-4, with D tentatively TRBD2 (5 bases). V shed 3 bases and J shed 3 bases, with 15 bases lying between them. Germline loops: CDR1 MDHEN, CDR2 SYDVKM. The CDR3 consists of 16 residues. The CDR3 region has the DNA TGTGCCAGCAGTTTTCCGGCCAGAGGAGGCAAAAACATTCAGTACTTC. Translating it yields CASSFPARGGKNIQYF.

This clone was seen a handful of times. The chain carries TRBV9 and TRBJ2-7; 10 bases map to TRBD1. Germline V gene sequence: CDR1 SGDLS, CDR2 YYNGEE. The CDR3 is 13 amino acids. Trimming took 4 bases from V and 9 from J; bases not matched to a gene: 7. The CDR3: CASSRGQGNRQYF. The DNA of the CDR3 is TGTGCCAGCAGCCGGGGACAGGGGAATAGGCAGTACTTC.

The chain employs TRBV29-1 and TRBJ1-1; tentative D call: TRBD1 (5 bases). Trimming removed 2 bases from V and 10 bases from J, with 14 bases in between. Germline V gene lookup returns CDR1 SQVTM and CDR2 ANQGSEA. The CDR3 has 12 residues. The CDR3, as DNA: TGCAGCGTTGAATCGGGGGTCGGGGCAGCTTTCTTT. Translation: CSVESGVGAAFF.

CDR3 nucleotides: TGTGCCAGCAGCCCGGGACGGGGTAACTATGGCTACACCTTC. It specifies CASSPGRGNYGYTF. The chain recombines TRBV5-6 with TRBJ1-2, with TRBD1 as a possible D gene (5 bases). The CDR3 sequence is 14 residues long. Germline V gene data show CDR1 as SGHDT and CDR2 as YYEEEE. V was shortened by 4 bases and J by 1 base, with 11 bases between the two germline ends. The full variable domain, in which reference TRBV5-6 and TRBJ1-2 provide the parts outside the CDR3, is DAGVTQSPTHLIKTRGQQVTLRCSPKSGHDTVSWYQQALGQGPQFIFQYYEEEERQRGNFPDRFSGHQFPNYSSELNVNALLLGDSALYLCASSPGRGNYGYTFGSGTRLTVV.

The chain uses TRBV29-1 and TRBJ2-1; maybe TRBD1 (5 bases). Trimming cost V 6 bases and J 7 bases, with 10 bases left between them. The CDR3 has 11 residues. Per the germline V gene, CDR1 is SQVTM and CDR2 is ANQGSEA. DNA of the CDR3: TGCAGCGTCATCAGGGTTAATGAGCAGTTCTTC. Protein: CSVIRVNEQFF.

The J gene is TRBJ2-1, the V gene TRBV29-1; weak D call: TRBD2 (5 bases). This CDR3 spans 10 amino acids. Trimming left V 7 bases short and J 10 bases short, with 11 bases between. Germline assignment: CDR1 SQVTM and CDR2 ANQGSEA. The CDR3: CSGWESEQFF. CDR3 in DNA: TGCAGCGGCTGGGAGTCAGAGCAGTTCTTC.

The chain uses TRBV28 and TRBJ2-7; 10 nucleotides agree with TRBD1. The CDR3 runs to 15 residues. The V and J ends lost 4 bases and 5 bases, in that order; junction bases with no gene match: 8. CDR1 is MDHEN and CDR2 is SYDVKM in the germline V gene. For the CDR3, the DNA is TGTGCCAGCAGTTCCTGGGGGACAGGGGTCAACGAGCAGTACTTC. Amino acid sequence: CASSSWGTGVNEQYF.

The V and J genes are TRBV29-1 and TRBJ2-3; 12 bases fit TRBD2. Trimming at V came to 6 bases and at J to 11 bases, leaving 6 bases not matched to a gene. Germline CDR1 and CDR2: SQVTM and ANQGSEA. This CDR3 has 12 residues. CDR3 residues: CSVHSTSGGQYF. The CDR3 coding sequence is TGCAGCGTCCACTCGACTAGCGGGGGGCAGTATTTT.

This clone was seen more than once but under ten times. This chain joins TRBV10-3 and TRBJ2-7; D possibly uses TRBD1 or TRBD2 (5 bases each). The CDR3 runs to 13 residues. The V and J ends lost 2 bases and 3 bases respectively, with 8 bases between them. Looked up from germline, CDR1 is ENHRY and CDR2 is SYGVKD. The CDR3 spells CAISEGGRYEQYV. CDR3 DNA sequence: TGTGCCATCAGTGAGGGGGGACGCTACGAGCAGTACGTC.